This TCR beta chain emerged from a study of TIL therapy for anti-PD-1-resistant metastatic lung cancer. Study summary: Tumors were harvested before any PD-1/PD-L1 blockade. Tumors had a median PD-L1 proportion score of around 6%. Tumors carried a median 1.5 non-synonymous mutations per megabase.

Time point meaning: pre-treatment sample, taken before nivolumab and TIL therapy. Adults with stage 4 NSCLC were enrolled in a phase I trial. The table lists this clone with a few counts. The V gene lost 5 bases and the J gene lost 1 base, with 10 bases spanning the gap. The CDR3 covers 14 residues. Germline-derived CDR1 and CDR2 are SEHNR and FQNEAQ (reference sequence). The libraries were made with immunoSEQ v3. Here immunoSEQ multiplex PCR was the method, and the copy in TCRdb shows in-frame clones only, minus some. The data contain 57,000 or so clones, roughly 87% of them seen just once; the ten biggest clones take up 2% to 3%.

This sequence joins TRBV7-9 and TRBJ2-3; D is uncertain. The specimen comprised blood, sampled at baseline. The receptor's source is a person between 25 and 79 years old with non-small cell lung cancer. CDR3 coding DNA: TGTGCCAGCAGCCCCCTGACCGGCACAGATACGCAGTATTTT. Residues: CASSPLTGTDTQYF.